The TCR beta chain under discussion was sequenced for a study of blood T cell repertoires in COVID-19. The overall study: Acute-phase and convalescent COVID-19 samples originated in the United States, Italy and Spain. From T cells, B-cell-depleted T cells, or PBMCs came the material, which was cDNA or gDNA.

A remark on this clone: The junction departs from germline at one end; a sequencing error may be responsible.

This CDR3 comprises 12 residues. Germline V lookup: CDR1 SEHNR, CDR2 FQNEAQ (reference sequence). Per the original data handling: It was from reference gene primer amplification that nucleated cell counts were estimated. TCRdb's table, derived via immunoSEQ multiplex PCR, lists solely in-frame clones and lacks some. V and J calls and clone size are given by that table; D and trimming were obtained from the DNA. This sample has hundreds of thousands of clones; 80% to 90% occur once, and the top ten carry approximately 1.5%. Sequenced sample: peripheral blood. The receptor was isolated from a woman in her twenties or thirties with active or convalescent COVID-19. The chain employs TRBV7-9 and TRBJ1-6; 8 bases are shared with TRBD1. The CDR3 region has the DNA TGTGCCAGCAACATTTTGACAGGGGACCTTAACTTT. Protein: CASNILTGDLNF.